These 23 T cell receptor beta chains came from one sample sequenced in a study of T cells in localized non-small cell lung cancer. TCRdb's table, derived via immunoSEQ multiplex PCR, lists solely in-frame clones and lacks some. The sample shows a few thousand clones, 25% to 35% of them seen only once. Sample: lung tumor tissue, taken before any cancer treatment. All receptors derive from a male donor at least 60 years old with stage II squamous cell lung carcinoma.

J is TRBJ1-1 and V is TRBV6-8, with D perhaps TRBD1 (5 bases). Germline V gene data show CDR1 as MNHGY and CDR2 as SAAAGT. V was clipped by 5 bases and J by 0 bases, with 7 bases between them. The CDR3 contains 13 residues. The DNA for the CDR3 is TGTGCCAGCAGTAGGGACCTGAACACTGAAGCTTTCTTT. Translation: CASSRDLNTEAFF.

The CDR3: CASGAGGETQYF. CDR3 bases: TGCGCCAGCGGCGCGGGGGGAGAGACCCAGTACTTC. The chain is built from TRBV10-2 and TRBJ2-5; 8 positions agree with TRBD2. Germline V CDR1 and CDR2: WSHSY, SAAADI. V shed 8 bases and J 4 bases; nucleotides not matched to a gene: 3. CDR3 size: 12 residues.

This clone is labeled as medium-sized (0.01 to 0.1%). The V and J genes are TRBV6-8 and TRBJ2-1; D is perhaps TRBD2 (5 bases). Germline assignment: CDR1 MNHGY and CDR2 SAAAGT. V lost 1 base and J 6 bases, leaving 10 bases between the germline ends. This CDR3 contains 14 residues. The CDR3 bases are TGTGCCAGCAGTTACTACAGCGGATTCAATGAGCAGTTCTTC. Its translation is CASSYYSGFNEQFF.

By share, this clone ranks as large. A junction end diverges from the germline sequence, so it may reflect a read error. The chain employs TRBV6-7 and TRBJ2-7; D is unclear. TRBV6-7 is treated as an ORF (open reading frame) with a function not yet certain. The CDR3 consists of 11 residues. The CDR3 is CASSNSYEQYF. As DNA, the CDR3 is TGTGCCAGCAGTAACTCCTACGAGCAGTACTTC.

This clone counts as large (0.1 to 1%). V usage is TRBV14 and J usage is TRBJ2-1; TRBD2 matches 16 bases. The CDR3 runs to 19 residues. Trimming removed 4 bases from V and 7 bases from J; junction bases left unmatched: 13. Per the germline V gene, CDR1 is SGHDN and CDR2 is FVKESK. CDR3 residues: CASSPGLAGGPYTPNEQFF. Here the CDR3 DNA reads TGTGCCAGCAGCCCGGGACTAGCGGGAGGGCCTTATACTCCTAATGAGCAGTTCTTC. Filled out from reference TRBV14 and TRBJ2-1, the complete variable domain reads EAGVTQFPSHSVIEKGQTVTLRCDPISGHDNLYWYRRVMGKEIKFLLHFVKESKQDESGMPNNRFLAERTGGTYSTLKVQPAELEDSGVYFCASSPGLAGGPYTPNEQFFGPGTRLTVL.

The chain uses TRBV29-1 and TRBJ2-3; no firm D call. The V gene's germline CDR1 is SQVTM and CDR2 ANQGSEA. The V and J ends lost 4 bases and 0 bases respectively, with 8 bases between them. The CDR3 has 13 amino acids. The CDR3 DNA follows: TGCAGCGTTGTGTACTTTAGCACAGATACGCAGTATTTT. Protein product: CSVVYFSTDTQYF.

This clone was counted only a few times. This chain links TRBV19 with TRBJ1-6; 8 nucleotides match TRBD1. The CDR3 has 14 residues. J lost 13 bases, V lost 5 bases, and 10 bases had no gene match. Germline lookup yields CDR1 LNHDA and CDR2 SQIVND (reference sequence). DNA of the CDR3: TGTGCCAGTAGTGGACAGGGAGGGTATGCCCCCCTCCACTTT. It specifies CASSGQGGYAPLHF.

Judged by abundance, this clone is medium-sized. CDR3 sequence reads: CASGLRVGHSVVNEQFF. CDR3 nucleotide sequence: TGTGCTTCGGGGCTCCGGGTAGGGCACTCCGTCGTCAATGAGCAGTTCTTC. The chain is built from TRBV12-2 and TRBJ2-1. TRBV12-2 is termed a pseudogene. The CDR3 is 17 amino acids.

This clone was detected only a few times. The chain has TRBV19 and TRBJ1-1, with no clear D. Germline lookup yields CDR1 LNHDA and CDR2 SQIVND (reference sequence). The V and J ends lost 6 bases and 1 base respectively, with 9 bases between them. The CDR3 contains 13 residues. CDR3 nucleotide sequence: TGTGCCAGTAGCGAACAGAGGAACACTGAAGCTTTCTTT. It encodes CASSEQRNTEAFF.

This clone showed up just a few times. This chain links TRBV11-3 with TRBJ1-4, with TRBD1 identical over 7 bases. After removal of 5 bases from V and 4 bases from J, the junction contained 7 bases not matched to a gene. The CDR3 runs 15 residues. CDR1 and CDR2 (germline): SGHNT, YENEEA. The CDR3 is CASSLDRAGNEKLFF. The CDR3 nucleotides read TGTGCCAGCAGCCTTGACAGGGCTGGTAATGAAAAACTGTTTTTT.

This clone occurred a few times. The J gene is TRBJ1-5, the V gene TRBV18; D call uncertain. This CDR3 spans 19 amino acids. Trimming pared 2 bases from V and 0 bases from J, leaving 20 bases between. Germline V CDR1 and CDR2: KGHSH, LQKENI. The CDR3 protein is CASSPAQLPAFHSNQPQHF. CDR3 DNA: TGTGCCAGCTCACCAGCTCAGTTACCAGCGTTTCATAGCAATCAGCCCCAGCATTTT. The full variable domain, rest sourced from reference TRBV18 and TRBJ1-5, is NAGVMQNPRHLVRRRGQEARLRCSPMKGHSHVYWYRQLPEEGLKFMVYLQKENIIDESGMPKERFSAEFPKEGPSILRIQQVVRGDSAAYFCASSPAQLPAFHSNQPQHFGDGTRLSIL.

V and J are TRBV6-8 and TRBJ1-2; possible D gene TRBD1, 5 bases. CDR3 length: 14 residues. V was trimmed by 8 bases and J by 8 bases, leaving 21 bases between them. Germline CDR1 MNHGY, CDR2 SAAAGT. The CDR3 nucleotides read TGTGCCAGCTCGCAGGGCGGTCGGCCCAGGGGCTACACCTTC. Encoded protein: CASSQGGRPRGYTF.

The V and J genes are TRBV11-3 and TRBJ2-1; D possibly corresponds to TRBD2 (6 bases). This CDR3 has 14 amino acids. Germline CDR1 reads SGHNT; CDR2 reads YENEEA. The V gene lost 5 bases and the J gene lost 12 bases, with 20 bases spanning the gap. The CDR3 spells CASSLTREARGQFF. CDR3 nucleotide sequence: TGTGCCAGCAGCCTCACGAGGGAGGCAAGGGGGCAGTTCTTC.

This clone is medium-sized in the sample. The gene calls are TRBV6-8 and TRBJ2-2, with 12 bases identical to TRBD2. V lost 6 bases to trimming and J lost 7 bases; unmatched junction nucleotides: 6. The CDR3 is 15 amino acids. The germline gives CDR1 MNHGY, CDR2 SAAAGT. In nucleotides, the CDR3 is TGTGCCAGCAGGAAAACTAGCGGGGGGATCGGGGAGCTGTTTTTT. Translating gives CASRKTSGGIGELFF.

The chain has TRBV8-2 and TRBJ2-2; the table calls TRBD2, which could not be checked here. TRBV8-2 is designated a pseudogene. CDR3 length: 17 amino acids. In DNA form, the CDR3 reads TGTGCCAGCAGTTCCTACACTAGCGGGGGAAACACCGGGGAGCTGTTTTTT. Translating it yields CASSSYTSGGNTGELFF.

The chain carries TRBV11-3 and TRBJ1-1, with a weak D call TRBD1 (5 bases). The CDR3 runs to 14 residues. From germline, CDR1 is SGHNT and CDR2 YENEEA. Trimming left V 5 bases short and J 2 bases short, with 12 bases between. The CDR3 region has the DNA TGTGCCAGCAGCCTTGCGACAGTAAACACTGAAGCTTTCTTT. Protein sequence: CASSLATVNTEAFF.

V and J are TRBV28 and TRBJ1-5; D remains unclear. In germline, CDR1 is MDHEN, CDR2 SYDVKM. The CDR3 totals 15 residues. V dropped 2 bases and J dropped 0 bases, with 8 bases sitting between them. CDR3 amino acids: CASSLNWDSNQPQHF. CDR3 DNA sequence: TGTGCCAGCAGTTTAAACTGGGATAGCAATCAGCCCCAGCATTTT.

The genes are TRBV11-3 and TRBJ2-1; D possibly corresponds to TRBD2 (5 bases). V was shortened by 5 bases and J by 0 bases, with 17 bases between the two germline ends. CDR1 and CDR2 (germline): SGHNT, YENEEA. This CDR3 region has 17 residues. The CDR3 DNA reads as TGTGCCAGCAGCCCGATGGGAGCGGCAAGCTCCTACAATGAGCAGTTCTTC. This codes for CASSPMGAASSYNEQFF.

The chain is built from TRBV7-6 and TRBJ2-4, with 7 bases aligning to TRBD1. Trimming at V came to 7 bases and at J to 4 bases, leaving 7 bases not matched to a gene. The CDR3 spans 14 residues. Germline V gene data show CDR1 as SGHVS and CDR2 as FNYEAQ. CDR3 in DNA: TGTGCCAGCACCCCAAGGGACAGTAAAAACATTCAGTACTTC. This gives the protein CASTPRDSKNIQYF.

The chain has TRBV6-8 and TRBJ1-5; weak D call: TRBD1 (5 bases). The CDR3 spans 15 residues. V lost 5 bases, J lost 5 bases, and 16 bases lay in between. The germline CDR1 and CDR2 sequences are MNHGY and SAAAGT. CDR3: CASSKSTGVHQPQHF. In nucleotides, the CDR3 is TGTGCCAGCAGTAAGTCCACGGGGGTACATCAGCCCCAGCATTTT.

The rearrangement links TRBV6-8 to TRBJ1-5; 9 bases map to TRBD1. Germline lookup yields CDR1 MNHGY and CDR2 SAAAGT. The CDR3 runs to 13 residues. J gave up 6 bases and V 5 bases, and 2 bases lay outside the gene matches. The CDR3 spells CASSTGGGQPQHF. Here the CDR3 DNA reads TGTGCCAGCAGTACAGGGGGCGGTCAGCCCCAGCATTTT.

The gene calls are TRBV6-8 and TRBJ2-1, with 11 bases identical to TRBD1. The CDR3 has 15 residues. Per germline, CDR1 MNHGY and CDR2 SAAAGT. V lost 4 bases to trimming and J lost 7 bases; unmatched junction nucleotides: 6. The CDR3 sequence is CASSFTRDRGNEQFF. The DNA of the CDR3 is TGTGCCAGCAGTTTTACCCGGGACAGGGGGAATGAGCAGTTCTTC.

V usage is TRBV23-1 and J usage is TRBJ2-3; D call uncertain. TRBV23-1 carries the ORF label, with uncertain function. This CDR3 is 13 amino acids long. V shed 6 bases and J shed 8 bases, with 15 bases lying between them. The CDR3 loop is CASSLPTIGTQYF. CDR3 in DNA: TGCGCCAGCAGCTTGCCCACTATAGGTACGCAGTATTTT.